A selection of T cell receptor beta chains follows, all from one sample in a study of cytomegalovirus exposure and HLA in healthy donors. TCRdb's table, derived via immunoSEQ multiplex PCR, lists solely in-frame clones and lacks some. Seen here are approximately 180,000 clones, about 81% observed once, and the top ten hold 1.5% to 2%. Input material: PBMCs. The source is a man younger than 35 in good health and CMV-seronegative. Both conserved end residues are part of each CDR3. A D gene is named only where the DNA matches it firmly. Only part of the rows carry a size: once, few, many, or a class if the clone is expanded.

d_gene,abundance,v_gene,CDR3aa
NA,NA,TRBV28,CASSPPSGSGTQYF
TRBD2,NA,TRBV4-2,CASSQNSGSLETQYF
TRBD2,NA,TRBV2,CASSFSGIPYNEQFF
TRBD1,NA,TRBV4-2,CASSQEGTGIFYEQYF
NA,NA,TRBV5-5,CAGPGTKAGAGSSYEQYF
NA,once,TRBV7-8,CASQGGVTYYTGELFF
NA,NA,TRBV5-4,CASSPPGLNTGELFF
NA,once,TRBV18,CASSPTTEAGIGYTF
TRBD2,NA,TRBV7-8,CASSPDGLARSEQYF
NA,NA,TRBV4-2,CASSRAGNEAFF
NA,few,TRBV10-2,CASSVRGTEAFF
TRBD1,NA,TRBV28,CASSLNRGTGSYEQYF
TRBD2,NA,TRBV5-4,CASSLALAGPYNEQFF
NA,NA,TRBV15,CATSKQALVSGANVLTF
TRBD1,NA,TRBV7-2,CASSDRTGGWTQPQHF
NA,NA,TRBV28,CASSFSFGVASGNTIYF
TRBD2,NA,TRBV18,CASSPPASGSYEQYF
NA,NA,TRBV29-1,CSVGAHNEQFF
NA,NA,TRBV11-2,CASSSGYRAVGNTIYF
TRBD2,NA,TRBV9,CASSVVAGGPYEQFF
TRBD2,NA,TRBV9,CASSPRTAGGADTQYF
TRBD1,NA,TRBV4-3,CASSQDRDSEEAFF
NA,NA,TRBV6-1,CASSETRANYGYTF
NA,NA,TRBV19,CASSIPGRMALDTQYF
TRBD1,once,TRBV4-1,CASSQTWPQGAGYEQYF
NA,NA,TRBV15,CATSRDQGSGGEKLFF
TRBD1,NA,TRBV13,CASSLAGGGYTF
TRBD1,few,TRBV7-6,CASSPRGDRSTDTQYF
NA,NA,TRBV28,CASSITGLAGTDTQYF
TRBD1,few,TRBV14,CASSPQGSVQYF
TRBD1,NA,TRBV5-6,CASSLRDRLTSPLHF
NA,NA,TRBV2,CASRDSSYEQYF
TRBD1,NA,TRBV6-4,CASKGQGRNYGYTF
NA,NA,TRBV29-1,CSVAEVAAYEQYF
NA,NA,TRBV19,CASSMGRTAFQETQYF
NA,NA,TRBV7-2,CASQGLPAMGEQFF
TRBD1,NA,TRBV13,CASSLRTGAYTDTQYF
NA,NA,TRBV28,CASSSPAGTPGGGYTF
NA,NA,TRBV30,CAWSDYGVEQYF